The 15 T cell receptor beta chains below come from one sample, sequenced in a study of T cell repertoires in cytomegalovirus infection. TCRdb re-called the reads through MiXCR, storing one row per CDR3 protein. The table records more than 110,000 distinct CDR3 sequences, approximately 30% of them present only once. No antigen is known for these receptors. The sequencing here drew on CD8+ T cells from cultured PBMCs, taken from culture after CMV antigen stimulation. These receptors all stem from a human donor in good health (CMV status not recorded). Some clones in this sample may be carry-over from other donors' samples.

A few counts support this clonotype. V gene TRBV3-1 combines with J gene TRBJ2-1; 10 bases match TRBD1. Trimming at V came to 2 bases and at J to 4 bases, leaving 8 bases not matched to a gene. CDR1 is LGHDT, CDR2 YNNKEL, per germline (reference sequence). The CDR3 sequence is 17 residues long. CDR3 coding DNA: TGTGCCAGCAGCCAAACACTTTGGGACAGGGGATACAATGAGCAGTTCTTC. Translated, it gives CASSQTLWDRGYNEQFF.

This clonotype was seen repeatedly, ten times or more. The gene calls are TRBV7-2 and TRBJ1-1, with D unclear. The CDR3 loop spans 14 amino acids. Trimming left V 5 bases short and J 2 bases short, with 12 bases between. Germline-derived CDR1 and CDR2 are SGHTA and FQGNSA. The CDR3 region has the DNA TGTGCCAGCAGCCCCCTCGGGCTCAACACTGAAGCTTTCTTT. It yields the protein CASSPLGLNTEAFF.

This clonotype has ten or more counts. This CDR3 is CASTMDSSSYNEQFF. The CDR3 DNA is TGTGCCAGCACTATGGACAGTAGCTCCTACAATGAGCAGTTCTTC. This sequence joins TRBV6-2 or TRBV6-3 and TRBJ2-1; possible D gene TRBD1, 6 bases. Germline values: CDR1 MNHEY, CDR2 SVGEGT. This CDR3 has 15 residues. Trimming cost V 7 bases and J 0 bases, with 13 bases left between them.

This chain connects TRBV28 to TRBJ2-7, with a possible D match to TRBD1 (6 bases). Trimming removed 9 bases at V and 4 bases at J, with 19 bases between. The CDR3 covers 14 residues. Germline V CDR1 and CDR2: MDHEN, SYDVKM. The CDR3 nucleotides are TGTGCCAGTTTCGGGACCACAGGGTCGTACGAGCAGTACTTC. Translating gives CASFGTTGSYEQYF.

This clonotype was detected only a few times. The CDR3 loop reads CASSPSGGGTDTQYF. In DNA form, the CDR3 reads TGTGCCAGCAGCCCTAGCGGGGGAGGCACAGATACGCAGTATTTT. The V gene is TRBV7-8, the J gene TRBJ2-3; 10 bases align to TRBD2. With V trimmed by 5 bases and J by 1 base, 3 bases remained unmatched. The germline gives CDR1 SGHVS, CDR2 FQNEAQ. The CDR3 is 15 residues long. The whole variable domain, filled in from reference TRBV7-8 and TRBJ2-3, reads GAGVSQSPRYKVAKRGQDVALRCDPISGHVSLFWYQQALGQGPEFLTYFQNEAQLDKSGLPSDRFFAERPEGSVSTLKIQRTQQEDSAVYLCASSPSGGGTDTQYFGPGTRLTVL.

This clonotype was observed many times. The J gene is TRBJ2-6, the V gene TRBV14, with a possible D match to TRBD2 (6 bases). CDR3 size: 16 residues. Germline V gene sequence: CDR1 SGHDN, CDR2 FVKESK. Trimming took off 3 bases at V and 5 bases at J, with 14 bases between the two ends. The CDR3 loop is CASSQRTRGRANVLTF. The CDR3 DNA reads as TGTGCCAGCAGCCAGAGAACGCGGGGTAGGGCCAACGTCCTGACTTTC.

The genes are TRBV4-1 and TRBJ1-6; the D is unclear. This CDR3 has 14 amino acids. Germline CDR1 and CDR2: MGHRA and YSYEKL. With 0 bases removed from V and 7 bases from J, the gap between germline ends came to 7 bases. CDR3 region: CASSQEAVNSPLHF. The CDR3, as DNA: TGCGCCAGCAGCCAAGAGGCAGTGAATTCACCCCTCCACTTT.

The sample holds many counts of this clonotype. This chain joins TRBV7-2 and TRBJ2-1; D not resolved. Germline V CDR1 and CDR2: SGHTA, FQGNSA. The CDR3 contains 12 residues. The germline V and J ends were trimmed by 0 bases and 10 bases, with 7 bases remaining between them. CDR3 coding DNA: TGTGCCAGCAGCTTAGCGACTCCAGAGCAGTTCTTC. Its protein is CASSLATPEQFF.

In its sample, this clonotype was seen a few times. This rearrangement joins TRBV7-3 to TRBJ2-1; 12 bases map to TRBD2. V shed 4 bases and J 9 bases; nucleotides not matched to a gene: 4. There are 14 residues in the CDR3. Germline V CDR1 and CDR2: SGHTA, FQGTGA. The chain's CDR3 is CASSSSGGATEQFF. DNA for the CDR3: TGTGCCAGCAGCTCTAGCGGGGGGGCGACTGAGCAGTTCTTC.

This clonotype was observed a handful of times. J is TRBJ2-5 and V is TRBV7-9; the D gene is possibly TRBD2 (5 bases). The ends were cut back, 5 bases at V and 1 base at J, with 8 bases in the middle. The germline gives CDR1 SEHNR, CDR2 FQNEAQ (reference sequence). The CDR3 sequence is 13 residues long. The CDR3 protein is CASSATIQETQYF. CDR3 sequence (DNA): TGTGCCAGCAGCGCGACTATCCAAGAGACCCAGTACTTC. The complete variable domain, with remaining parts taken from reference TRBV7-9 and TRBJ2-5, reads DTGVSQNPRHKITKRGQNVTFRCDPISEHNRLYWYRQTLGQGPEFLTYFQNEAQLEKSRLLSDRFSAERPKGSFSTLEIQRTEQGDSAMYLCASSATIQETQYFGPGTRLLVL.

This clonotype ranks as medium-sized. The genes are TRBV7-2 and TRBJ2-3; D ambiguous. Germline assignment: CDR1 SGHTA and CDR2 FQGNSA. The CDR3 has 14 residues. The ends were cut back, 1 base at V and 1 base at J, with 6 bases in the middle. The CDR3 sequence is CASSLEFRTDTQYF. DNA of the CDR3: TGTGCCAGCAGCTTAGAATTCCGCACAGATACGCAGTATTTT. Complete variable domain (other parts from reference TRBV7-2 and TRBJ2-3): GAGVSQSPSNKVTEKGKDVELRCDPISGHTALYWYRQSLGQGLEFLIYFQGNSAPDKSGLPSDRFSAERTGGSVSTLTIQRTQQEDSAVYLCASSLEFRTDTQYFGPGTRLTVL.

The table lists this clonotype with a few counts. This chain uses TRBV12-3 or TRBV12-4 with TRBJ1-1, with 11 bases matching TRBD1. V was clipped by 2 bases and J by 1 base; unmatched bases: 3. The CDR3 is made up of 16 amino acids. The CDR3 sequence: CASSLRTGGPNTEAFF. CDR3 nucleotide sequence: TGTGCCAGCAGTTTAAGGACAGGGGGCCCGAACACTGAAGCTTTCTTT.

The chain joins TRBV19 to TRBJ1-6, with D uncertain. Germline CDR1 and CDR2: LNHDA and SQIVND (reference sequence). This CDR3 is built from 15 residues. With 4 bases removed from V and 7 bases from J, the gap between germline ends came to 14 bases. CDR3: CASSTGSGWNSPLHF. DNA for the CDR3: TGTGCCAGTAGTACCGGGAGCGGCTGGAATTCACCCCTCCACTTT.

The genes are TRBV14 and TRBJ1-4, with D possibly TRBD1 on 5 matching bases. V dropped 5 bases and J dropped 0 bases, with 19 bases sitting between them. Germline CDR1 reads SGHDN; CDR2 reads FVKESK. This CDR3 spans 18 amino acids. The CDR3: CASSGEQVTPATNEKLFF. DNA of the CDR3: TGTGCCAGCAGCGGAGAACAGGTGACACCTGCAACTAATGAAAAACTGTTTTTT.

The genes are TRBV27 and TRBJ1-5; the D is unclear. The CDR3 contains 13 residues. V was shortened by 5 bases and J by 4 bases, with 9 bases between the two germline ends. Looked up from germline, CDR1 is MNHEY and CDR2 is SMNVEV (reference sequence). The CDR3 DNA reads as TGTGCCAGCAGTAGTAATTTTAATCAGCCCCAGCATTTT. Encoded protein: CASSSNFNQPQHF.